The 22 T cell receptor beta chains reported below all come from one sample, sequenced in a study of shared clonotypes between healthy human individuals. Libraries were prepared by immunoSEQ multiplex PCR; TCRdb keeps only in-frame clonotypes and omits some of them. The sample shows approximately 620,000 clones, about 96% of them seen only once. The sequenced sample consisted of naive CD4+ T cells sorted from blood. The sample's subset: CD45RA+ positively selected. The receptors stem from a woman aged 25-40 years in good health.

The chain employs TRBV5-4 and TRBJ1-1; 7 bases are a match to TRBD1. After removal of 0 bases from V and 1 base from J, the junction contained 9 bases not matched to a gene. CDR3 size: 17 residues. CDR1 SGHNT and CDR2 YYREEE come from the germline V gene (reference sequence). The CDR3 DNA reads TGTGCCAGCAGCTTGGTCACAGGGGCCCTTGGGAACACTGAAGCTTTCTTT. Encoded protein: CASSLVTGALGNTEAFF.

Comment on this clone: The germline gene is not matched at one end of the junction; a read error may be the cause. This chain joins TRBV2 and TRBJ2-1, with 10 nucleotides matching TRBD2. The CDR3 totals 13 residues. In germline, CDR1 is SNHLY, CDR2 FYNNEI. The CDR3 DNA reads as TGTGCCAGCAGTGCAACAACAAGCGGGAGGGGGATCTTC. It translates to CASSATTSGRGIF.

CDR3: CASGGGTGFFGANVLTF. The CDR3 DNA is TGTGCCAGCGGAGGAGGGACAGGGTTCTTTGGGGCCAACGTCCTGACTTTC. The V and J genes are TRBV25-1 and TRBJ2-6, with TRBD1 matching 9 bases. The CDR3 covers 17 residues. Per germline, CDR1 MGHDK and CDR2 SYGVNS. The V segment lost 8 bases and the J segment 3 bases; nucleotides outside the gene matches: 11.

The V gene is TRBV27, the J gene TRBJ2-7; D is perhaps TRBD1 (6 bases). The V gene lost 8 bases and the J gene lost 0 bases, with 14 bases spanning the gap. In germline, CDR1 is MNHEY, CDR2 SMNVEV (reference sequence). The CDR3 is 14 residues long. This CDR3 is CASRREGGSYEQYF. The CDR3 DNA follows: TGTGCCAGCCGTCGGGAAGGGGGCTCCTACGAGCAGTACTTC.

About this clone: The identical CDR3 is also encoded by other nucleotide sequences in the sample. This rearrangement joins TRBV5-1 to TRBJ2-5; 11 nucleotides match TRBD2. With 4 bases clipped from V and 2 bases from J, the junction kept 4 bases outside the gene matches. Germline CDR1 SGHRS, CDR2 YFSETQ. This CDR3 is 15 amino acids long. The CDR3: CASSPGLAEQETQYF. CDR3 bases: TGCGCCAGCAGCCCGGGACTAGCGGAGCAAGAGACCCAGTACTTC.

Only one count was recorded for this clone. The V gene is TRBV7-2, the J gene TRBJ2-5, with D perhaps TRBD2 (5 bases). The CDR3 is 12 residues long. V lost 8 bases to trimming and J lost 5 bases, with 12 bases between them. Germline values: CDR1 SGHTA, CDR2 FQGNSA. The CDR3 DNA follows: TGTGCCAGCGCGGGTGGCGCGGAGACCCAGTACTTC. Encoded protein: CASAGGAETQYF.

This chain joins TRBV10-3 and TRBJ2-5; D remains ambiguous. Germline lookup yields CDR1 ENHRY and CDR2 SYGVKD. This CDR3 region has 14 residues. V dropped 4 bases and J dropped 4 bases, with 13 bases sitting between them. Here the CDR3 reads CAISGPTSGETQYF. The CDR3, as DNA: TGTGCCATCAGTGGCCCAACGTCGGGAGAGACCCAGTACTTC.

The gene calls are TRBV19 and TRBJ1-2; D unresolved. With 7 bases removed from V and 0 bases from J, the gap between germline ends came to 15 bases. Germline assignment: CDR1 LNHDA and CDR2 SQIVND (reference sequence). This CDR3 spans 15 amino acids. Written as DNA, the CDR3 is TGTGCCAGTATTTATAGCCCCGCGGCTAACTATGGCTACACCTTC. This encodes CASIYSPAANYGYTF.

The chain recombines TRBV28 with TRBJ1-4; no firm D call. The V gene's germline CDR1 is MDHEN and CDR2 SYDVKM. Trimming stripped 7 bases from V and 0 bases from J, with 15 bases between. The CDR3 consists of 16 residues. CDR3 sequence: CASTTISGPTNEKLFF. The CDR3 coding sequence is TGTGCCAGCACCACCATTTCAGGCCCAACTAATGAAAAACTGTTTTTT.

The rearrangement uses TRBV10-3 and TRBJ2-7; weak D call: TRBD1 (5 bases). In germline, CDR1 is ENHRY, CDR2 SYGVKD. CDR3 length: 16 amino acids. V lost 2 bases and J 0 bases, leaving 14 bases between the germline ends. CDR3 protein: CAISEANRRSSYEQYF. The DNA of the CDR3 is TGTGCCATCAGTGAGGCTAACAGGCGTAGCTCCTACGAGCAGTACTTC.

The CDR3 region is CSASFGGEQFF. CDR3 in DNA: TGCAGTGCTTCATTCGGTGGTGAGCAGTTCTTC. The genes are TRBV20-1 and TRBJ2-1; D not resolved. This CDR3 has 11 amino acids. Germline V gene sequence: CDR1 DFQATT, CDR2 SNEGSKA (reference sequence). V was trimmed by 5 bases and J by 9 bases, leaving 11 bases between them.

The CDR3: CASSSNRGVGETQYF. Here the CDR3 DNA reads TGTGCCAGTAGTTCGAACAGGGGAGTTGGGGAGACCCAGTACTTC. This chain connects TRBV19 to TRBJ2-5; 7 bases line up with TRBD1. Per the germline V gene, CDR1 is LNHDA and CDR2 is SQIVND (reference sequence). Trimming removed 5 bases from V and 5 bases from J; junction bases left unmatched: 11. The CDR3 extends over 15 amino acids. Full variable domain (missing parts from reference TRBV19 and TRBJ2-5): DGGITQSPKYLFRKEGQNVTLSCEQNLNHDAMYWYRQDPGQGLRLIYYSQIVNDFQKGDIAEGYSVSREKKESFPLTVTSAQKNPTAFYLCASSSNRGVGETQYFGPGTRLLVL.

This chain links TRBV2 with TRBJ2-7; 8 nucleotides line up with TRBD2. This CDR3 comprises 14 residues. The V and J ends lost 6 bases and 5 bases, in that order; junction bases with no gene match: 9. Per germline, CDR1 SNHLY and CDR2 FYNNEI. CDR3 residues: CASRPGLVSHEQYF. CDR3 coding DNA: TGTGCCAGCAGGCCGGGACTAGTATCTCACGAGCAGTACTTC.

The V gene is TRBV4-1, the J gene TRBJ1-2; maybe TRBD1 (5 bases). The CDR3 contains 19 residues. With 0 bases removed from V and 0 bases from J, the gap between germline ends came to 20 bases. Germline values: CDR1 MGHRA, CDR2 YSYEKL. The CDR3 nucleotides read TGCGCCAGCAGCCAAGATACCCGTCGGGGGGGGAGAGCTAACTATGGCTACACCTTC. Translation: CASSQDTRRGGRANYGYTF.

The CDR3 coding sequence is TGCAGCGCCCCAGGGACAGGGGATATGTATAGTGGCTACACCTTC. This encodes CSAPGTGDMYSGYTF. This chain joins TRBV29-1 and TRBJ1-2; 10 nucleotides line up with TRBD1. Germline V gives CDR1 SQVTM, CDR2 ANQGSEA. Losses at the gene ends were 7 bases for V and 7 bases for J; bases not matched to a gene: 15. CDR3 length equals 15 residues.

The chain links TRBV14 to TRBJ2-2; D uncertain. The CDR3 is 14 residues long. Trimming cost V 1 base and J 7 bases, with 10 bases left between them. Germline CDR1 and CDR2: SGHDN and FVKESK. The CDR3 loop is CASSQAQLYGELFF. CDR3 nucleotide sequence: TGTGCCAGCAGCCAAGCCCAACTATACGGGGAGCTGTTTTTT.

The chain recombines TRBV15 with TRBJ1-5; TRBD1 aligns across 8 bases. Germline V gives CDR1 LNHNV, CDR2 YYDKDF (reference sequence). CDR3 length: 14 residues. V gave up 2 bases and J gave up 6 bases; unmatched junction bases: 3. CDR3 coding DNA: TGTGCCACCAGCAGAACAGGGGGGGGTCAGCCCCAGCATTTT. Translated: CATSRTGGGQPQHF. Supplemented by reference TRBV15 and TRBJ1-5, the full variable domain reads DAMVIQNPRYQVTQFGKPVTLSCSQTLNHNVMYWYQQKSSQAPKLLFHYYDKDFNNEADTPDNFQSRRPNTSFCFLDIRSPGLGDTAMYLCATSRTGGGQPQHFGDGTRLSIL.

CDR3 sequence (DNA): TGCGCCAGCAGCTTGGCCCCGGAGGGCTACGAGCAGTACTTC. Protein sequence: CASSLAPEGYEQYF. V and J are TRBV5-1 and TRBJ2-7; tentatively, D is TRBD2 (6 bases). V was pared by 0 bases and J by 3 bases, with 10 bases between. The V gene's germline CDR1 is SGHRS and CDR2 YFSETQ. The length of the CDR3 is 14 residues.

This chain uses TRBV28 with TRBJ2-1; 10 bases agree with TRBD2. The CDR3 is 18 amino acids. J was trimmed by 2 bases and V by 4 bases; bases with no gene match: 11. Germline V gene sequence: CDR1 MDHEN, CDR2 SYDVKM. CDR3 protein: CASSSLSASGRAYNEQFF. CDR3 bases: TGTGCCAGCAGTTCCCTGAGTGCCAGCGGGAGGGCCTACAATGAGCAGTTCTTC.

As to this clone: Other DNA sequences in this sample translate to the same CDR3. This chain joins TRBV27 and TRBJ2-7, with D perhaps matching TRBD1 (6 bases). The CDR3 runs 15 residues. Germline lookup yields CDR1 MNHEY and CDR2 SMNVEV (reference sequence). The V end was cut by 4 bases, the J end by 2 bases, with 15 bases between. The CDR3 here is CASSSPGQGAYEQYF. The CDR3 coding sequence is TGTGCCAGCAGTTCCCCGGGACAAGGAGCCTACGAGCAGTACTTC.

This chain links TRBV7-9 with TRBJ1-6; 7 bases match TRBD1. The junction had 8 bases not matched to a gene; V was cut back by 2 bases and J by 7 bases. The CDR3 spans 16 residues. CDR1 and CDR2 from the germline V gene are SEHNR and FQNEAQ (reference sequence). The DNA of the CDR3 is TGTGCCAGCAGCTTATTGTGGGGACAGACCAATTCACCCCTCCACTTT. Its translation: CASSLLWGQTNSPLHF.

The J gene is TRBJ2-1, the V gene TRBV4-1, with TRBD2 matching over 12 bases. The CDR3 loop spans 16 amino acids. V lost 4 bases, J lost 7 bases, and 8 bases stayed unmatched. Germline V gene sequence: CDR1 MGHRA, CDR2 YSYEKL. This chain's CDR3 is CASSRLPGLAGNEQFF. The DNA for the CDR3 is TGCGCCAGCAGCCGACTTCCGGGACTAGCGGGTAATGAGCAGTTCTTC.